One T cell receptor beta chain is described in this entry. What it binds is unknown. Assay: immunoSEQ multiplex PCR; the TCRdb copy retains only in-frame clones and omits some. The sample records under 2,000,000 clones, roughly 94% being singletons. The data are from a study of shared clonotypes between healthy human individuals. Study-level background: Three CD4 naive, three CD4 memory, two CD8 naive and one CD8 memory plate were used per donor. Study-wide results and caveats: Sequencing depth was predicted to influence how clonotypes are shared among donors. Represented diversity, genetic and exposure-history alike, was limited by few donors.

Cells designated naive CD8 were CD45RO-negative and were positively selected for CCR7, with terminally differentiated effector memory CD45RA+ cells excluded. Trimming removed 0 bases from V and 3 bases from J, with 0 bases in between. Germline CDR1 reads LNHNV; CDR2 reads YYDKDF (reference sequence). The CDR3 spans 12 residues. The genes are TRBV15 and TRBJ1-3; D remains unclear. The receptor comes from a man between 18 and 29 years old in good health. What was sequenced was naive CD8+ T cells sorted from blood. The CDR3 DNA follows: TGTGCCACCAGCAGAGATGGAAACACCATATATTTT. Encoded protein: CATSRDGNTIYF. Full variable domain (remainder filled in from reference TRBV15 and TRBJ1-3): DAMVIQNPRYQVTQFGKPVTLSCSQTLNHNVMYWYQQKSSQAPKLLFHYYDKDFNNEADTPDNFQSRRPNTSFCFLDIRSPGLGDTAMYLCATSRDGNTIYFGEGSWLTVV.